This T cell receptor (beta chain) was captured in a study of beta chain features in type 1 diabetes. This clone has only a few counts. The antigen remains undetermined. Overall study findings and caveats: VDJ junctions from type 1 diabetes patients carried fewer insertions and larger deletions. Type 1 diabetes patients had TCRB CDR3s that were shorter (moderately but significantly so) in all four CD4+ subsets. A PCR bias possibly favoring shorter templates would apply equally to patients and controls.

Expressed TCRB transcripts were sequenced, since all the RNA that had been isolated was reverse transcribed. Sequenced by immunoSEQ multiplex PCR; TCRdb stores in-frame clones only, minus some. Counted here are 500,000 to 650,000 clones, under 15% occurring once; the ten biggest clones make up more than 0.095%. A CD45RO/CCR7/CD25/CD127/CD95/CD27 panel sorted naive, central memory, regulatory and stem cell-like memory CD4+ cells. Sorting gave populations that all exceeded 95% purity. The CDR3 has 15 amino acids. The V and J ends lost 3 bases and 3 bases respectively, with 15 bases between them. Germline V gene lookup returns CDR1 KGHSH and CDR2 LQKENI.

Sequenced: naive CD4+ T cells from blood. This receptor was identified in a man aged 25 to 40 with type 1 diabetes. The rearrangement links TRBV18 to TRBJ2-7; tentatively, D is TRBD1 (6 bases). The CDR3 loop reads CASSPRTGNDYEQYF. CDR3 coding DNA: TGTGCCAGCTCACCTCGAACAGGGAACGACTACGAGCAGTACTTC. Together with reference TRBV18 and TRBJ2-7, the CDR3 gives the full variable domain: NAGVMQNPRHLVRRRGQEARLRCSPMKGHSHVYWYRQLPEEGLKFMVYLQKENIIDESGMPKERFSAEFPKEGPSILRIQQVVRGDSAAYFCASSPRTGNDYEQYFGPGTRLTVT.